This entry lists 5 T cell receptor beta chains sequenced from one sample in a study of T cells in Graves' hyperthyroidism and ophthalmopathy. The CDR3 regions of TCR beta were amplified from RNA transcripts. First-round RT-PCR with HTBI primers amplified the TCR CDR3 region. TCRdb reprocessed the multiplex PCR reads with MiXCR, giving one entry per CDR3 protein. The table lists approximately 620,000 distinct CDR3 sequences, roughly 15% of them singletons. The material sequenced was blood. The receptors shown here come from a woman aged 35 to 49 with Graves' ophthalmopathy.

The chain has TRBV4-1 and TRBJ2-5; D is ambiguous. Germline V gene sequence: CDR1 MGHRA, CDR2 YSYEKL. The CDR3 is made up of 14 amino acids. V was shortened by 0 bases and J by 6 bases, with 11 bases between the two germline ends. In DNA form, the CDR3 reads TGCGCCAGCAGCCAAGAGGACGGTTTGAAGACCCAGTACTTC. Amino acids: CASSQEDGLKTQYF.

This clonotype was observed at least ten times. The gene calls are TRBV2 and TRBJ2-3; 11 bases line up with TRBD1. Germline-derived CDR1 and CDR2 are SNHLY and FYNNEI. Trimming removed 5 bases from V and 1 base from J; junction bases left unmatched: 8. The CDR3 extends over 17 amino acids. This chain's CDR3 is CASSPHRTGGGTDTQYF. The CDR3 DNA follows: TGTGCCAGCAGTCCCCACCGGACAGGGGGCGGCACAGATACGCAGTATTTT.

This clonotype has only a few counts. The chain is built from TRBV18 and TRBJ2-4; 7 bases are shared with TRBD1. V trimming: 3 bases; J trimming: 1 base; junction bases outside the gene matches: 12. The CDR3 is 18 amino acids. The germline CDR1 and CDR2 sequences are KGHSH and LQKENI. CDR3 DNA: TGTGCCAGCTCACCCCGCCCGACAGGGTCGATGGCCAAAAACATTCAGTACTTC. It specifies CASSPRPTGSMAKNIQYF. Variable domain in full (rest from reference TRBV18 and TRBJ2-4): NAGVMQNPRHLVRRRGQEARLRCSPMKGHSHVYWYRQLPEEGLKFMVYLQKENIIDESGMPKERFSAEFPKEGPSILRIQQVVRGDSAAYFCASSPRPTGSMAKNIQYFGAGTRLSVL.

This clonotype was detected many times. V usage is TRBV20-1 and J usage is TRBJ2-5; the D gene is possibly TRBD2 (7 bases). Germline V CDR1 and CDR2: DFQATT, SNEGSKA (reference sequence). V dropped 3 bases and J dropped 10 bases, with 24 bases sitting between them. CDR3 length: 15 amino acids. The chain's CDR3 is CSASRPRGGVYFQYF. For the CDR3, the DNA is TGCAGTGCTAGTCGTCCGCGAGGGGGGGTGTACTTCCAGTACTTC.

This clonotype was seen only a few times. J is TRBJ1-2 and V is TRBV5-8, with 8 bases identical to TRBD1. Germline CDR1 SGHTS, CDR2 YDEGEE. V was clipped by 2 bases and J by 4 bases; unmatched bases: 10. This CDR3 has 16 residues. CDR3 bases: TGTGCCAGCAGCTTATTGTTTTCAGGGGGCAGCTATGGCTACACCTTC. Translating it yields CASSLLFSGGSYGYTF.